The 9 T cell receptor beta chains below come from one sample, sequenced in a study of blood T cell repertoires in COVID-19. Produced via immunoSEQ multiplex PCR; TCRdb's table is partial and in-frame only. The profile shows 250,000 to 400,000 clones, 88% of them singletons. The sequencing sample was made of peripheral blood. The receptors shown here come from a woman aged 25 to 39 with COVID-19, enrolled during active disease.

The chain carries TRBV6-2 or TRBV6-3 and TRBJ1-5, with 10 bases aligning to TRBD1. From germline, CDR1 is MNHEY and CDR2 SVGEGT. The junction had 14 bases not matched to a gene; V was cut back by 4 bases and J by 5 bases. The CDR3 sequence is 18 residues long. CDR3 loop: CASSFQAGTGVLYQPQHF. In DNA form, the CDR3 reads TGTGCCAGCAGTTTCCAGGCCGGGACAGGGGTCCTCTATCAGCCCCAGCATTTT.

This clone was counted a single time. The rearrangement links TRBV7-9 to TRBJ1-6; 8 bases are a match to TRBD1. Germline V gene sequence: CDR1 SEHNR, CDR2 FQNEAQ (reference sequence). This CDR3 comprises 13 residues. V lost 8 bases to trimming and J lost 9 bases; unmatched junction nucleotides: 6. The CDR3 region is CASSGQGSSPLHF. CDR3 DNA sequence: TGTGCCAGCTCTGGACAGGGTAGTTCACCCCTCCACTTT.

In DNA form, the CDR3 reads TGTGCCAGCAGCCCCCCTAGCGGGGGTGTTTCCGGGGAGCTGTTTTTT. Translated: CASSPPSGGVSGELFF. This chain uses TRBV28 with TRBJ2-2; 10 bases are a match to TRBD2. The CDR3 spans 16 residues. V lost 6 bases to trimming and J lost 6 bases; unmatched junction nucleotides: 10. From germline, CDR1 is MDHEN and CDR2 SYDVKM. Using reference TRBV28 and TRBJ2-2 for the parts outside the CDR3, the full variable domain is DVKVTQSSRYLVKRTGEKVFLECVQDMDHENMFWYRQDPGLGLRLIYFSYDVKMKEKGDIPEGYSVSREKKERFSLILESASTNQTSMYLCASSPPSGGVSGELFFGEGSRLTVL.

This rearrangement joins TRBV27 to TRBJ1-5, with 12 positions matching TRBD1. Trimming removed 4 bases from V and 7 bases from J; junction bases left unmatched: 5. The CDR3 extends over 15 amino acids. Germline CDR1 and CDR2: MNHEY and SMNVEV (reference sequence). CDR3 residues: CASSSGTGGLQPQHF. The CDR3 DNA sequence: TGTGCCAGCAGTTCCGGGACAGGGGGCTTGCAGCCCCAGCATTTT.

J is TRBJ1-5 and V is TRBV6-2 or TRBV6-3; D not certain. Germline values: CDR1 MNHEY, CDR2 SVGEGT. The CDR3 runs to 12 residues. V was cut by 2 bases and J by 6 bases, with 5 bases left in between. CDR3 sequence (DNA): TGTGCCAGCAGTTACCCCTCTCAGCCCCAGCATTTT. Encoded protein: CASSYPSQPQHF.

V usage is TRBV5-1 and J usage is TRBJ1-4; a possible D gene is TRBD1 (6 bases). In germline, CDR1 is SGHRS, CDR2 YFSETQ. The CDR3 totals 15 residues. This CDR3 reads CSHSGALPSNEKLFF. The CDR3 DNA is TGCTCCCATTCAGGGGCCCTCCCCTCCAATGAAAAACTGTTTTTT.

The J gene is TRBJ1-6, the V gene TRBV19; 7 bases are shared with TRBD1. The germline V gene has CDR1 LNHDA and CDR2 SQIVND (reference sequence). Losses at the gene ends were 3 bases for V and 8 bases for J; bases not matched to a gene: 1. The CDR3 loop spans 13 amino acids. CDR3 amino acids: CASSMGQHSPLHF. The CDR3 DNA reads TGTGCCAGTAGTATGGGACAGCATTCACCCCTCCACTTT.

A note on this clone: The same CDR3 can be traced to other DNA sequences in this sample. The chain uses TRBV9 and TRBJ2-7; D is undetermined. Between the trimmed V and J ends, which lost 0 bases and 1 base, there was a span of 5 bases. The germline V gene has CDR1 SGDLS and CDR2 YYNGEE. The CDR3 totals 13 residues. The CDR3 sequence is CASSVGSSYEQYF. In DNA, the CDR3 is TGTGCCAGCAGCGTAGGTAGTTCCTACGAGCAGTACTTC.

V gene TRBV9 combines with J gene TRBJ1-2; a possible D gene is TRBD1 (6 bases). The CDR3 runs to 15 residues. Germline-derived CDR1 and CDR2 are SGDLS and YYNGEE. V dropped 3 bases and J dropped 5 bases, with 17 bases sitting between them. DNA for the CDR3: TGTGCCAGCAGCGCAGGGGAGGGGCGCATGTATGGCTACACCTTC. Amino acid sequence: CASSAGEGRMYGYTF.